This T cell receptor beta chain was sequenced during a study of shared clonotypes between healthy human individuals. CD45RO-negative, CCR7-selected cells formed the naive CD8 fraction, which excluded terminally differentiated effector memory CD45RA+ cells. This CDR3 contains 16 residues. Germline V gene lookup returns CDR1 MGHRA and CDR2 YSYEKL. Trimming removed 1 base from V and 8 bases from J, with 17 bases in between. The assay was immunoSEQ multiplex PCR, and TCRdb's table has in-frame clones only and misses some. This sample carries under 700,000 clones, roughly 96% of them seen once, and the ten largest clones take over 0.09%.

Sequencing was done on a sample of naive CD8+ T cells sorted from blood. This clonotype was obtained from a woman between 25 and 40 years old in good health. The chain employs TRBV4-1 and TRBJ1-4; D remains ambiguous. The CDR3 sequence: CASSQGIEDLREKLFF. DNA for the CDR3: TGCGCCAGCAGCCAAGGAATAGAGGACCTGCGGGAAAAACTGTTTTTT.